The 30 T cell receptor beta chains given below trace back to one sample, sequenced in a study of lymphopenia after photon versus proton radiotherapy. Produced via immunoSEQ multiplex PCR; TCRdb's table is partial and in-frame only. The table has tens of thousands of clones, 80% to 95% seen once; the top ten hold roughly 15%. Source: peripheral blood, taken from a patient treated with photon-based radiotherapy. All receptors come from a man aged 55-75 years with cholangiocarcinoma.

CDR3 amino acids: CASSMGRLVGPQHF. CDR3 DNA: TGTGCCAGTAGTATGGGGCGGCTTGTTGGGCCCCAGCATTTT. V gene TRBV19 combines with J gene TRBJ1-5; TRBD1 might be the D (5 bases). The CDR3 runs 14 residues. Germline loops: CDR1 LNHDA, CDR2 SQIVND (reference sequence). V was trimmed by 3 bases and J by 9 bases, leaving 15 bases between them. Variable domain in full (rest from reference TRBV19 and TRBJ1-5): DGGITQSPKYLFRKEGQNVTLSCEQNLNHDAMYWYRQDPGQGLRLIYYSQIVNDFQKGDIAEGYSVSREKKESFPLTVTSAQKNPTAFYLCASSMGRLVGPQHFGDGTRLSIL.

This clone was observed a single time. This chain's CDR3 is CASSPAGQQNNEQFF. The CDR3 DNA reads as TGTGCCAGCAGCCCAGCGGGACAGCAAAACAATGAGCAGTTCTTC. The chain has TRBV7-9 and TRBJ2-1; D assignment may be TRBD1 or TRBD2 (7 bases each). This CDR3 has 15 residues. V lost 5 bases to trimming and J lost 5 bases, with 16 bases between them. Germline-derived CDR1 and CDR2 are SEHNR and FQNEAQ (reference sequence).

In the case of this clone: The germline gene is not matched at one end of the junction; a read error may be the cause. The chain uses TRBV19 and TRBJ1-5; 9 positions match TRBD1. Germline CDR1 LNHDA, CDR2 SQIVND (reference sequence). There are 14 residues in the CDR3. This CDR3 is CASSITGGNQPQHF. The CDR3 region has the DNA TGTGCCAGTAGTATTACAGGGGGCAACCAGCCCCAGCATTTT.

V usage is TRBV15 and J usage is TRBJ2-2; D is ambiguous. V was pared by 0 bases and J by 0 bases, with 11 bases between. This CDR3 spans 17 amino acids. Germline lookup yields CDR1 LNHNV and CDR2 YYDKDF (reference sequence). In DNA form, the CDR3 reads TGTGCCACCAGCAGAGATCCCCGACGGTCGAACACCGGGGAGCTGTTTTTT. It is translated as CATSRDPRRSNTGELFF. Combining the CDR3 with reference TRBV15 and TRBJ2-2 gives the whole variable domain DAMVIQNPRYQVTQFGKPVTLSCSQTLNHNVMYWYQQKSSQAPKLLFHYYDKDFNNEADTPDNFQSRRPNTSFCFLDIRSPGLGDTAMYLCATSRDPRRSNTGELFFGEGSRLTVL.

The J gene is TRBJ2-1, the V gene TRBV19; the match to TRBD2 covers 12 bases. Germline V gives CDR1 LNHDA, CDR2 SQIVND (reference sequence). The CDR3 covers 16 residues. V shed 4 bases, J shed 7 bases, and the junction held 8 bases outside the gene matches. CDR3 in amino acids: CASSNPATSGSNEQFF. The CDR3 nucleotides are TGTGCCAGTAGTAATCCAGCGACTAGCGGGAGTAATGAGCAGTTCTTC.

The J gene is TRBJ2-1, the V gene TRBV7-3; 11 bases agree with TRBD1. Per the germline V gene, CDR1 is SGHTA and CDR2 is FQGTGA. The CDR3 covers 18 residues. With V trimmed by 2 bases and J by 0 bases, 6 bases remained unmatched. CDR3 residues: CASSLVFGTGGSYNEQFF. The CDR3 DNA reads TGTGCCAGCAGCTTAGTATTTGGGACAGGGGGCTCCTACAATGAGCAGTTCTTC.

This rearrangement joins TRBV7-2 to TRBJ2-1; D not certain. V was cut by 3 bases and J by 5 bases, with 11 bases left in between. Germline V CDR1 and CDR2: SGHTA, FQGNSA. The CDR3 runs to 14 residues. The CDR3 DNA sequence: TGTGCCAGCAGCTTTCTAGGGCTCAACAATGAGCAGTTCTTC. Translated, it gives CASSFLGLNNEQFF. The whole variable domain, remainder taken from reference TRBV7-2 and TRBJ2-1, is GAGVSQSPSNKVTEKGKDVELRCDPISGHTALYWYRQSLGQGLEFLIYFQGNSAPDKSGLPSDRFSAERTGGSVSTLTIQRTQQEDSAVYLCASSFLGLNNEQFFGPGTRLTVL.

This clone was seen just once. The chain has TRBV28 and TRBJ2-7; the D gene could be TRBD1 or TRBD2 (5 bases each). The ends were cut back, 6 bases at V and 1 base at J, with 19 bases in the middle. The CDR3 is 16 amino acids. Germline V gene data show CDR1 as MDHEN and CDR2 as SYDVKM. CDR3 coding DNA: TGTGCCAGCAGACCCGCGATAGGGACCCCGTCCTACGAGCAGTACTTC. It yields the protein CASRPAIGTPSYEQYF.

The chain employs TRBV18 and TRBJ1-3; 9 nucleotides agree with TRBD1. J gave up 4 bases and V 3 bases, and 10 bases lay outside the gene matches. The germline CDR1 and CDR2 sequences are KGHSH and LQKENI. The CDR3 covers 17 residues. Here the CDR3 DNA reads TGTGCCAGCTCACCCGCCGGGACAGGGCCCTCCGGAAACACCATATATTTT. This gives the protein CASSPAGTGPSGNTIYF.

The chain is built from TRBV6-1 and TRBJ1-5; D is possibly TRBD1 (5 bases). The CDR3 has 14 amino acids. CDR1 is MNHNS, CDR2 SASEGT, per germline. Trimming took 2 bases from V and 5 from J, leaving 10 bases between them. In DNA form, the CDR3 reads TGTGCCAGCAGTGAAACTCGGGGGTATCAGCCCCAGCATTTT. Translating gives CASSETRGYQPQHF.

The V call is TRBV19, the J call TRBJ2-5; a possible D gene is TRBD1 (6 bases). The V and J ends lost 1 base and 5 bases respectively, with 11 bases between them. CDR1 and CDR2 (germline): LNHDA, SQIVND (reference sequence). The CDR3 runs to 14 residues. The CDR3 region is CASSIGQDLETQYF. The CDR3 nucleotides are TGTGCCAGTAGTATAGGACAGGATCTGGAGACCCAGTACTTC.

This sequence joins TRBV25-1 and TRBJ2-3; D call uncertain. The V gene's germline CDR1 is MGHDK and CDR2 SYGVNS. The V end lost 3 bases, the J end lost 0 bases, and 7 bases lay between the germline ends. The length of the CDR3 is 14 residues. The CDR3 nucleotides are TGTGCCAGCAGTGACCCCCCGAGCACAGATACGCAGTATTTT. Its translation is CASSDPPSTDTQYF.

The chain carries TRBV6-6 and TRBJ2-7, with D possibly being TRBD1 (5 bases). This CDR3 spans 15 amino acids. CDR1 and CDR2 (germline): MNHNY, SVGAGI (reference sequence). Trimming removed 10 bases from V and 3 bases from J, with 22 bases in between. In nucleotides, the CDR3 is TGTGCCACTCTAAAGGGCCAGGGCGGAAACTACGAGCAGTACTTC. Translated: CATLKGQGGNYEQYF.

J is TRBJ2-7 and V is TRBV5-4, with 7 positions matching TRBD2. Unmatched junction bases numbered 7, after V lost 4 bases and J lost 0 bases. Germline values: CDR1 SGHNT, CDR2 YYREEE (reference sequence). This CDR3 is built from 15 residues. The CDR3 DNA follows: TGTGCCAGCAGCGGGGGGGGTCAGAGCTCCTACGAGCAGTACTTC. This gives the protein CASSGGGQSSYEQYF.

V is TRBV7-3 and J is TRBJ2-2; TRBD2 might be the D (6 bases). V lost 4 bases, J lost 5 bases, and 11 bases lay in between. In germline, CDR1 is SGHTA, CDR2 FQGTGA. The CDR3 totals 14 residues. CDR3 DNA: TGTGCCAGCAGCTCCATGCGGGGAACCGGGGAGCTGTTTTTT. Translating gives CASSSMRGTGELFF. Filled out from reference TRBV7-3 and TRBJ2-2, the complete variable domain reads GAGVSQTPSNKVTEKGKYVELRCDPISGHTALYWYRQSLGQGPEFLIYFQGTGAADDSGLPNDRFFAVRPEGSVSTLKIQRTERGDSAVYLCASSSMRGTGELFFGEGSRLTVL.

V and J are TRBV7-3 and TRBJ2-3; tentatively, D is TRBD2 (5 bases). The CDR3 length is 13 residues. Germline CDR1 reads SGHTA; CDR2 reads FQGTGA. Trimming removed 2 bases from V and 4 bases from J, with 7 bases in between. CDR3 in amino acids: CASSLAEADTQYF. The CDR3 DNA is TGTGCCAGCAGCTTAGCGGAGGCAGATACGCAGTATTTT.

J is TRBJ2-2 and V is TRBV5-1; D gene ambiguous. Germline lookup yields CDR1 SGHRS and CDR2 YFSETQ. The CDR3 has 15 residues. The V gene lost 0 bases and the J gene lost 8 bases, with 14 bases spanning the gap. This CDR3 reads CASSLDGYDPGELFF. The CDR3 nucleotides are TGCGCCAGCAGCTTGGATGGGTATGATCCGGGGGAGCTGTTTTTT.

As DNA, the CDR3 is TGTGCCAGCAGCGTAGCAGGGGGCGCCACAGATACGCAGTATTTT. The encoded protein is CASSVAGGATDTQYF. The chain recombines TRBV9 with TRBJ2-3; the match to TRBD1 covers 8 bases. V was pared by 0 bases and J by 2 bases, with 2 bases of the junction left unmatched. Germline assignment: CDR1 SGDLS and CDR2 YYNGEE. The CDR3 contains 15 residues.

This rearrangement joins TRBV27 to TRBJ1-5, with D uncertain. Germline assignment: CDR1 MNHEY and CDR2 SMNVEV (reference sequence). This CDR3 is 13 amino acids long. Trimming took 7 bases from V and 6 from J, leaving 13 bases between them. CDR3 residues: CASTHIMGQPQHF. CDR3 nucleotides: TGTGCCAGCACCCACATCATGGGTCAGCCCCAGCATTTT.

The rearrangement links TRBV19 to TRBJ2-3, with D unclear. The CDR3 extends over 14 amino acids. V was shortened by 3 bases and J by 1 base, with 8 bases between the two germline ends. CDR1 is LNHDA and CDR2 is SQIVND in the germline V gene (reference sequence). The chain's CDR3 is CASSMIQRTDTQYF. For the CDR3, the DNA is TGTGCCAGTAGTATGATTCAGCGCACAGATACGCAGTATTTT.

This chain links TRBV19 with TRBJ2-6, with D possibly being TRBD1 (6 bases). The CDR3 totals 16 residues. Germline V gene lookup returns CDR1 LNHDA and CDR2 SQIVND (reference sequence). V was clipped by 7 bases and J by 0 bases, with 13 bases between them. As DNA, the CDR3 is TGTGCCAGTACTCGGGACATCAGCTCTGGGGCCAACGTCCTGACTTTC. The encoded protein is CASTRDISSGANVLTF.

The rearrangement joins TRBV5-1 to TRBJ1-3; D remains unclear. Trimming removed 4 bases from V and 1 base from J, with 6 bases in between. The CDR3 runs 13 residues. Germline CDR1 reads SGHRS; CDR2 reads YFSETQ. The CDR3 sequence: CASSPPSGNTIYF. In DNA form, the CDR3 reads TGCGCCAGCAGCCCACCATCTGGAAACACCATATATTTT.

Written as DNA, the CDR3 is TGCAGCGTTGAGTTTCCTAGCGGGAGCGACGAGCAGTACTTC. This gives the protein CSVEFPSGSDEQYF. The gene calls are TRBV29-1 and TRBJ2-7; 10 nucleotides match TRBD2. The CDR3 has 14 residues. The V gene end was trimmed by 3 bases and the J gene end by 5 bases; junction bases not matched to a gene: 7. Germline loops: CDR1 SQVTM, CDR2 ANQGSEA.

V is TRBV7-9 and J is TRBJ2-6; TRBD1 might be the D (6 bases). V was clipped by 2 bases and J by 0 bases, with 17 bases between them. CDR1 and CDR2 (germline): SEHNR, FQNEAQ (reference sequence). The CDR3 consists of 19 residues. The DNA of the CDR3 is TGTGCCAGCAGCTTAAGATTGGGGACATATTACTCTGGGGCCAACGTCCTGACTTTC. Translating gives CASSLRLGTYYSGANVLTF.

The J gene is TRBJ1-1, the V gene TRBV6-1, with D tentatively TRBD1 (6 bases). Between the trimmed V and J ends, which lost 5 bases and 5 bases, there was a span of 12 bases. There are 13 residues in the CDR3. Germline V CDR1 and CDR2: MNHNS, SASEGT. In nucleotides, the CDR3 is TGTGCCAGCAGTTCAGGGGATGCGACTGAAGCTTTCTTT. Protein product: CASSSGDATEAFF.

As DNA, the CDR3 is TGTGCCAGCAGCTTAGACAGGGCTGGAAACACCATATATTTT. Protein sequence: CASSLDRAGNTIYF. This sequence joins TRBV11-2 and TRBJ1-3, with D perhaps matching TRBD1 (5 bases). The CDR3 has 14 amino acids. CDR1 SGHAT and CDR2 FQNNGV come from the germline V gene. Trimming stripped 0 bases from V and 2 bases from J, with 5 bases between.

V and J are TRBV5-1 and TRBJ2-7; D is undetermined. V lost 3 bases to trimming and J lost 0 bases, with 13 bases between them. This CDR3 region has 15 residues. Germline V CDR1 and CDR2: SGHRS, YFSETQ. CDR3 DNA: TGCGCCAGCAGCTCCGAGACCGTTAACTCCTACGAGCAGTACTTC. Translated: CASSSETVNSYEQYF.

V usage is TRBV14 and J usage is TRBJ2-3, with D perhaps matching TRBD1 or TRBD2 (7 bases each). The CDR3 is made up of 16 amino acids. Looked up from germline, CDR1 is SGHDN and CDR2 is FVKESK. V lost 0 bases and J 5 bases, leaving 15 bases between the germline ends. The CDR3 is CASSQEWQGGRDTQYF. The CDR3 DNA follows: TGTGCCAGCAGCCAAGAGTGGCAGGGGGGGAGAGATACGCAGTATTTT.

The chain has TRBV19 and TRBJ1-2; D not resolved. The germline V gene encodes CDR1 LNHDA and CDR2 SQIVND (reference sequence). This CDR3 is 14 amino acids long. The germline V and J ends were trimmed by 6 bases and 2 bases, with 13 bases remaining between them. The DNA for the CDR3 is TGTGCCAGTAGAGAGGGTGTTCCGAACTATGGCTACACCTTC. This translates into CASREGVPNYGYTF.

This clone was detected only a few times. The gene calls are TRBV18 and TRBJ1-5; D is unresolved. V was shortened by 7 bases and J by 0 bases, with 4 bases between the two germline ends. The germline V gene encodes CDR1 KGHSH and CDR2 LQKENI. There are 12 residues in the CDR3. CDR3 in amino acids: CASCSSNQPQHF. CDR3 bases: TGTGCCAGCTGCTCTAGCAATCAGCCCCAGCATTTT.